A single sample is the source of the 14 T cell receptor beta chains below, sequenced in a study of cytomegalovirus exposure and HLA in healthy donors. Clones were read by immunoSEQ multiplex PCR, and TCRdb kept only the in-frame ones, dropping some. The profile shows about 98,000 clones, roughly 84% of them singletons. The sequencing input was PBMCs. The receptors originated from a man aged 18 to 29 in good health and CMV-seropositive.

The chain uses TRBV5-1 and TRBJ1-1, with unresolved D. Germline V gives CDR1 SGHRS, CDR2 YFSETQ. This CDR3 comprises 15 residues. With 4 bases removed from V and 0 bases from J, the gap between germline ends came to 13 bases. The CDR3 DNA follows: TGCGCCAGCAGCGTACGCTATGGTATGAACACTGAAGCTTTCTTT. Protein sequence: CASSVRYGMNTEAFF.

The genes are TRBV28 and TRBJ2-4, with a weak D call TRBD2 (7 bases). The germline V gene has CDR1 MDHEN and CDR2 SYDVKM. The CDR3 has 12 amino acids. Trimming removed 6 bases from V and 5 bases from J, with 8 bases in between. The CDR3 loop is CASRGGQNIQYF. In DNA, the CDR3 is TGTGCCAGCAGGGGGGGGCAAAACATTCAGTACTTC.

This clone was counted between two and nine times. This chain connects TRBV28 to TRBJ1-2; no reliable D call. Germline loops: CDR1 MDHEN, CDR2 SYDVKM. The V end was cut by 6 bases, the J end by 5 bases, with 10 bases between. CDR3 length equals 12 residues. The CDR3 bases are TGTGCCAGCAGCCTCACAGCATATGGCTACACCTTC. Encoded protein: CASSLTAYGYTF.

The chain has TRBV29-1 and TRBJ1-2, with D perhaps matching TRBD1 (5 bases). CDR1 and CDR2 from the germline V gene are SQVTM and ANQGSEA. The CDR3 sequence is 16 residues long. V was trimmed by 3 bases and J by 0 bases, leaving 17 bases between them. CDR3 sequence reads: CSVDWRQGISNYGYTF. In nucleotides, the CDR3 is TGCAGCGTTGATTGGCGGCAGGGAATATCTAACTATGGCTACACCTTC.

This clone has ten or more counts. The chain combines TRBV10-3 with TRBJ2-1, with 10 bases fitting TRBD2. Per the germline V gene, CDR1 is ENHRY and CDR2 is SYGVKD. The CDR3 has 16 amino acids. V was clipped by 6 bases and J by 7 bases; unmatched bases: 12. CDR3 DNA: TGTGCCATCAGACCTTCAGCGGGAGGGCCGGTAAATGAGCAGTTCTTC. It encodes CAIRPSAGGPVNEQFF.

J is TRBJ2-4 and V is TRBV7-8, with a weak D call TRBD2 (6 bases). The germline V and J ends were trimmed by 0 bases and 1 base, with 16 bases remaining between them. The CDR3 extends over 18 amino acids. Looked up from germline, CDR1 is SGHVS and CDR2 is FQNEAQ. The CDR3 DNA sequence: TGTGCCAGCAGCTTAGCGGGGGGACTCGTGCTTGCCAAAAACATTCAGTACTTC. Translated, it gives CASSLAGGLVLAKNIQYF.

This clone was counted a few times. This chain joins TRBV4-3 and TRBJ2-7; D is possibly TRBD1 (5 bases). Germline lookup yields CDR1 LGHNA and CDR2 YSLEER. The CDR3 contains 14 residues. V lost 0 bases and J lost 2, with 8 bases in between. CDR3: CASSQEPGPYEQYF. The CDR3 DNA reads TGCGCCAGCAGCCAAGAACCAGGGCCCTACGAGCAGTACTTC.

This clone was recorded once. The chain recombines TRBV5-4 with TRBJ2-2; 8 bases agree with TRBD2. Germline V gene sequence: CDR1 SGHNT, CDR2 YYREEE (reference sequence). V dropped 4 bases and J dropped 7; count of bases not matched to a gene: 9. There are 15 residues in the CDR3. DNA for the CDR3: TGTGCCAGCAGCCGTCTGGCGGGGGGTGTCGGGGAGCTGTTTTTT. Residues: CASSRLAGGVGELFF.

This sequence joins TRBV7-9 and TRBJ2-1; tentatively, D is TRBD2 (5 bases). CDR1 is SEHNR and CDR2 is FQNEAQ in the germline V gene (reference sequence). The V and J ends lost 5 bases and 5 bases respectively, with 16 bases between them. This CDR3 is built from 15 residues. The DNA for the CDR3 is TGTGCCAGCAGCCCTGGCGAGGGAGCCCACAATGAGCAGTTCTTC. Protein product: CASSPGEGAHNEQFF. The full variable domain, completed using reference TRBV7-9 and TRBJ2-1, is DTGVSQNPRHKITKRGQNVTFRCDPISEHNRLYWYRQTLGQGPEFLTYFQNEAQLEKSRLLSDRFSAERPKGSFSTLEIQRTEQGDSAMYLCASSPGEGAHNEQFFGPGTRLTVL.

This chain links TRBV7-7 with TRBJ2-1; tentative D call: TRBD2 (5 bases). The V gene lost 6 bases and the J gene lost 0 bases, with 12 bases spanning the gap. This CDR3 contains 15 residues. Germline CDR1 is SSHAT and CDR2 is FNYEAQ (reference sequence). This chain's CDR3 is CASSPSLSSYNEQFF. For the CDR3, the DNA is TGTGCCAGCAGTCCTAGCCTGAGCTCCTACAATGAGCAGTTCTTC.

V is TRBV4-1 and J is TRBJ1-4; tentative D call: TRBD1 (5 bases). The CDR3 covers 15 residues. The germline V gene has CDR1 MGHRA and CDR2 YSYEKL. The V end was cut by 3 bases, the J end by 8 bases, with 16 bases between. CDR3 in amino acids: CASSQIGAPREKLFF. In DNA form, the CDR3 reads TGCGCCAGCAGCCAGATAGGGGCGCCGAGAGAAAAACTGTTTTTT.

V and J are TRBV12-5 and TRBJ1-4; a weak D match, TRBD1 (6 bases). The ends were cut back, 1 base at V and 7 bases at J, with 10 bases in the middle. The length of the CDR3 is 14 residues. In germline, CDR1 is LGHNT, CDR2 FRNRAP. CDR3: CASGLGQGREKLFF. Written as DNA, the CDR3 is TGTGCTAGTGGTTTGGGGCAGGGGCGTGAAAAACTGTTTTTT.

This chain links TRBV7-3 with TRBJ2-3, with a tentative D call TRBD2 (5 bases). The V gene's germline CDR1 is SGHTA and CDR2 FQGTGA. Trimming pared 5 bases from V and 2 bases from J, leaving 14 bases between. This CDR3 spans 15 amino acids. This chain's CDR3 is CASSPRVGYTDTQYF. Here the CDR3 DNA reads TGTGCCAGCAGCCCGCGGGTAGGGTACACAGATACGCAGTATTTT.

This clone was seen a single time. The CDR3 nucleotides are TGTGCCAGCAGTGACCCGGGACAGGGGGCTCGTGAGCAGTACTTC. Protein sequence: CASSDPGQGAREQYF. V gene TRBV2 combines with J gene TRBJ2-7; 12 bases are a match to TRBD1. The CDR3 contains 15 residues. Germline values: CDR1 SNHLY, CDR2 FYNNEI. Trimming at V came to 3 bases and at J to 7 bases, leaving 7 bases not matched to a gene.